This TCR beta chain emerged from a study of T cells in Graves' hyperthyroidism and ophthalmopathy. Amplification yielded TCR beta CDR3 regions, with RNA transcripts as the source. Primed by the HTBI set, a first-round RT-PCR was run on the TCR CDR3. TCRdb independently ran MiXCR on the multiplex PCR reads; one entry per CDR3 protein. This table holds about 600,000 distinct CDR3 sequences, approximately 15% found once. The study, taken as a whole, reports: The blood repertoire included most of the expanded thyroid clonotypes above 0.001. Progression to ophthalmopathy was predicted a median of approximately 6.4 months early.

Trimming cost V 4 bases and J 4 bases; bases outside gene matches: 14. The CDR3 is made up of 18 amino acids. Germline CDR1 is DFQATT and CDR2 is SNEGSKA (reference sequence). This clonotype was counted many times. Antigen unknown. At least 3 on the Clinical Activity Score was recorded for ophthalmopathy patients, who also had NOSPECS grade at least 4 and duration under 3 months. Criteria for exclusion of patients were uncontrolled infection, other autoimmune disease, pregnancy or lactation. The chain is built from TRBV20-1 and TRBJ2-5, with 14 bases fitting TRBD2. The material sequenced was blood. The source of this sequence is a woman aged 18 to 35 with Graves' ophthalmopathy. DNA of the CDR3: TGCAGTGCTACCGAACCGGGACTAGCGGGAGAGTGGGGAGAGACCCAGTACTTC. Amino acid sequence: CSATEPGLAGEWGETQYF.